Given below is one T cell receptor (beta chain) in context. Its cognate antigen is unknown. The entry originates in a study of T cell responses to AZD1222 COVID-19 vaccine. Points from the study as a whole: Every sample of the repertoires postdated the peak T cell response.

Here immunoSEQ multiplex PCR was the method, and the copy in TCRdb shows in-frame clones only, minus some. The sample consists of more than 120,000 clones, roughly 88% of them appearing once. This CDR3 region has 16 residues. J was trimmed by 7 bases and V by 0 bases; bases with no gene match: 6. The V gene's germline CDR1 is MRHNA and CDR2 SNTAGT. The receptor comes from an adult who received the AZD1222 COVID-19 vaccine. The chain is built from TRBV6-4 and TRBJ2-1, with 10 bases fitting TRBD2. The sample here was peripheral blood, taken 28 days after the second AZD1222 dose. This chain's CDR3 is CASSDSTSGKINEQFF. CDR3 in DNA: TGTGCCAGCAGTGACTCAACTAGCGGGAAAATAAATGAGCAGTTCTTC.